One sample yielded the 8 T cell receptor beta chains listed below, sequenced in a study of blood T cell repertoires in COVID-19. TCRdb's table, derived via immunoSEQ multiplex PCR, lists solely in-frame clones and lacks some. Counted here are about 200,000 clones, around nine tenths occurring once; the ten biggest clones make up roughly 19%. Input material: peripheral blood. Receptors originate from a man in his fifties or sixties with COVID-19, enrolled during active disease.

J is TRBJ2-5 and V is TRBV27; 13 bases are a match to TRBD2. Germline CDR1 reads MNHEY; CDR2 reads SMNVEV (reference sequence). J lost 5 bases, V lost 6 bases, and 9 bases had no gene match. The CDR3 sequence is 16 residues long. The CDR3: CASSRLAGGLWETQYF. CDR3 DNA sequence: TGTGCCAGCAGCCGACTAGCGGGGGGCCTCTGGGAGACCCAGTACTTC.

J is TRBJ2-1 and V is TRBV5-1, with D perhaps matching TRBD1 (5 bases). Germline assignment: CDR1 SGHRS and CDR2 YFSETQ. This CDR3 is built from 16 residues. With 2 bases removed from V and 2 bases from J, the gap between germline ends came to 14 bases. DNA of the CDR3: TGCGCCAGCAGCTTAGGGCAGGGAATAACCTACAATGAGCAGTTCTTC. Its translation is CASSLGQGITYNEQFF. Supplemented by reference TRBV5-1 and TRBJ2-1, the full variable domain reads KAGVTQTPRYLIKTRGQQVTLSCSPISGHRSVSWYQQTPGQGLQFLFEYFSETQRNKGNFPGRFSGRQFSNSRSEMNVSTLELGDSALYLCASSLGQGITYNEQFFGPGTRLTVL.

The chain employs TRBV2 and TRBJ2-3; D may be TRBD2 (6 bases). CDR1 and CDR2 from the germline V gene are SNHLY and FYNNEI. Trimming stripped 8 bases from V and 2 bases from J, with 17 bases between. This CDR3 region has 15 residues. The CDR3 region has the DNA TGTGCCAGCTCCCGGGCGGGGCGGGACACAGATACGCAGTATTTT. Translated, it gives CASSRAGRDTDTQYF. The complete variable domain, with remaining parts taken from reference TRBV2 and TRBJ2-3, reads EPEVTQTPSHQVTQMGQEVILRCVPISNHLYFYWYRQILGQKVEFLVSFYNNEISEKSEIFDDQFSVERPDGSNFTLKIRSTKLEDSAMYFCASSRAGRDTDTQYFGPGTRLTVL.

The chain has TRBV4-3 and TRBJ2-7; D may be TRBD2 (7 bases). V was cut by 4 bases and J by 4 bases, with 11 bases left in between. The CDR3 loop spans 13 amino acids. Germline values: CDR1 LGHNA, CDR2 YSLEER. The CDR3 coding sequence is TGCGCCAGCAGCCTAAGGGGGGGTTACGAGCAGTACTTC. Amino acid sequence: CASSLRGGYEQYF.

V usage is TRBV3-1 (or the pseudogene TRBV3-2) and J usage is TRBJ2-7, with D uncertain. Germline values: CDR1 LGHDT, CDR2 YNNKEL (reference sequence). The CDR3 totals 15 residues. The ends were cut back, 0 bases at V and 0 bases at J, with 9 bases in the middle. For the CDR3, the DNA is TGTGCCAGCAGCCAAGATCGGGTATTCTCCTACGAGCAGTACTTC. Amino acid sequence: CASSQDRVFSYEQYF.

The gene calls are TRBV27 and TRBJ1-5; a possible D gene is TRBD1 (5 bases). The CDR3 extends over 13 amino acids. V gave up 6 bases and J gave up 4 bases, with 10 bases separating them. From germline, CDR1 is MNHEY and CDR2 SMNVEV (reference sequence). CDR3 DNA: TGTGCCAGCAGACCTACAGGAAATCAGCCCCAGCATTTT. It yields the protein CASRPTGNQPQHF.

This clone was detected a few times. This chain joins TRBV7-9 and TRBJ2-5; 8 positions agree with TRBD2. V lost 5 bases to trimming and J lost 5 bases; unmatched junction nucleotides: 13. The germline CDR1 and CDR2 sequences are SEHNR and FQNEAQ (reference sequence). The CDR3 consists of 16 residues. In nucleotides, the CDR3 is TGTGCCAGCAGCGGAGGAACTTTTGCGGGGGGCGAGACCCAGTACTTC. Protein: CASSGGTFAGGETQYF.

For the CDR3, the DNA is TGTGCCAGCAGTGGCGTGACAGGGGGCCCGGATCAGCCCCAGCATTTT. The encoded protein is CASSGVTGGPDQPQHF. The V call is TRBV6-1, the J call TRBJ1-5; 10 nucleotides align to TRBD1. The CDR3 runs to 16 residues. Per the germline V gene, CDR1 is MNHNS and CDR2 is SASEGT. J gave up 5 bases and V 4 bases, and 8 bases lay outside the gene matches.